This TCR beta chain stems from a study of CD8 T cells in ankylosing spondylitis. This clonotype showed up many times. Its antigen is not known. Whole-study results and caveats: Past research had described some motif variants in reactive arthritis synovial fluid and blood. Significant enrichment of disease-linked clones was reported in matched ankylosing spondylitis synovial fluid. Disease-linked clones were found to be CD8+ and relatively rare in peripheral blood.

TCRdb reprocessed the 5' RACE reads with MiXCR, giving one entry per CDR3 protein. The data hold 150,000 or so distinct CDR3 sequences, with roughly 34% observed a single time. This receptor was taken from a male donor with ankylosing spondylitis. Material: synovial fluid, either unsorted or a sorted T cell fraction (not recorded which).

For the CDR3, the DNA is TGTGCCAGCAGTTTTTCCGGGACAGGGCAAGATACGCAGTATTTT. This gives the protein CASSFSGTGQDTQYF. The V gene is TRBV28, the J gene TRBJ2-3; the match to TRBD1 covers 9 bases. Per germline, CDR1 MDHEN and CDR2 SYDVKM. This CDR3 contains 15 residues. V lost 3 bases to trimming and J lost 5 bases; unmatched junction nucleotides: 6.